The 6 T cell receptor beta chains given below trace back to one sample, sequenced in a study of blood T cell repertoires in COVID-19. Assay: immunoSEQ multiplex PCR; the TCRdb copy retains only in-frame clones and omits some. Here the sample spans under 200,000 clones, approximately 81% being singletons. The sample comprised PBMCs or T cells enriched from blood (not recorded which). These receptor sequences come from a woman aged 40-49 years with acute COVID-19.

The genes are TRBV18 and TRBJ1-5; perhaps TRBD1 as D (6 bases). CDR3 length equals 14 residues. From germline, CDR1 is KGHSH and CDR2 LQKENI. Trimming pared 3 bases from V and 5 bases from J, leaving 11 bases between. CDR3 coding DNA: TGTGCCAGCTCACCTGGGGGGGCCGATCAGCCCCAGCATTTT. It codes for CASSPGGADQPQHF.

The J gene is TRBJ2-5, the V gene TRBV5-5, with 11 bases lining up with TRBD1. CDR3 length equals 16 residues. Losses at the gene ends were 2 bases for V and 5 bases for J; bases not matched to a gene: 8. Germline CDR1 and CDR2: SGHKS and YYEKEE (reference sequence). In nucleotides, the CDR3 is TGTGCCAGCAGCTTTTTCGGGACAGGGGGGTTGGAGACCCAGTACTTC. Translated: CASSFFGTGGLETQYF.

This chain connects TRBV11-2 to TRBJ2-5; maybe TRBD2 (6 bases). Per the germline V gene, CDR1 is SGHAT and CDR2 is FQNNGV. Between the trimmed V and J ends, which lost 5 bases and 0 bases, there was a span of 19 bases. The CDR3 sequence is 17 residues long. The CDR3 DNA reads as TGTGCCAGCAGCATACGTTTAGGGACTTCGCACCAAGAGACCCAGTACTTC. Encoded protein: CASSIRLGTSHQETQYF.

V and J are TRBV6-1 and TRBJ1-5; D gene unclear. CDR3 size: 14 residues. V lost 2 bases, J lost 2 bases, and 7 bases lay in between. Germline V gene data show CDR1 as MNHNS and CDR2 as SASEGT. The CDR3 loop reads CASSENQGNQPQHF. Written as DNA, the CDR3 is TGTGCCAGCAGTGAAAACCAGGGCAATCAGCCCCAGCATTTT.

V is TRBV15 and J is TRBJ1-2; D unresolved. The V gene lost 0 bases and the J gene lost 7 bases, with 12 bases spanning the gap. The CDR3 runs 14 residues. Per the germline V gene, CDR1 is LNHNV and CDR2 is YYDKDF (reference sequence). Here the CDR3 reads CATSREMMEGGYTF. CDR3 DNA: TGTGCCACCAGCAGAGAGATGATGGAGGGTGGCTACACCTTC.

This clone has only a few counts. The chain is built from TRBV25-1 and TRBJ2-7, with D uncertain. Trimming pared 6 bases from V and 4 bases from J, leaving 7 bases between. The V gene's germline CDR1 is MGHDK and CDR2 SYGVNS. The CDR3 length is 11 residues. The CDR3 protein is CASSFLYEQYF. In DNA, the CDR3 is TGTGCCAGCAGCTTTTTATACGAGCAGTACTTC.